This record covers a single T cell receptor (beta chain). Sequencing ends 3 residues short of the CDR3 end; the germline J gene provides the rest. The sample comes from a study of T cells in women clearing cervical HPV infection. Across the whole study: Donors had HPV16-related CIN3 or worse; 2 had invasive cancer. With HLA typing for only a few women, HLA confounding remains possible. Controls were women whose single incident HPV16 infection cleared within 12 months without precancer or cancer.

Germline values: CDR1 SGHTA, CDR2 FQGNSA. The CDR3 has 13 residues. Clones were sequenced by immunoSEQ multiplex PCR, and TCRdb holds only the in-frame ones, with some missing. This sample contains tens of thousands of clones. The chain recombines TRBV7-2 with TRBJ1-2, with D hard to call. The origin of this receptor is a woman aged 18-69 years with a cervical HPV16 infection that either progressed to CIN3+ or cleared (not recorded which). Sequences were obtained from blood buffy coat. The CDR3 bases that were read are TGTGCCAGCAGCCTTCCTAGCACAGATACC. Translation gives CASSLPSTDT. The CDR3 in its entirety is CASSLPSTDTYTF.